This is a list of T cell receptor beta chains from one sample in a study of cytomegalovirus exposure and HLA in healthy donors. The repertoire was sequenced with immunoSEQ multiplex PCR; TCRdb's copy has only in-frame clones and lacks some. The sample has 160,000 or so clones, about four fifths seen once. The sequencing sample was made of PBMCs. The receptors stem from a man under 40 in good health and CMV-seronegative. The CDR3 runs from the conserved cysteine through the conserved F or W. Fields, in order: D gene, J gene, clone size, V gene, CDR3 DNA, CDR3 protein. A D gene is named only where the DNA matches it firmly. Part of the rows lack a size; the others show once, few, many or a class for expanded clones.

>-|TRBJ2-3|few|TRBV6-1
TGTGCCAGCTGGAGCAGTTTCACAGATACGCAGTATTTT
CASWSSFTDTQYF
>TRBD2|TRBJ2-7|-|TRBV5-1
TGCGCCAGCAGCTTGTTCCGGACTAGCGGGGGGGGACCTTATGGCGAGCAGTACTTC
CASSLFRTSGGGPYGEQYF
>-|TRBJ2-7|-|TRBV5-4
TGTGCCAGCAGCCCCGTTTCCCGGCCGGGGGAGCAGTACTTC
CASSPVSRPGEQYF
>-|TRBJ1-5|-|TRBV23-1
TGCGCCAGCAGTCCCGGCAGGGGCTTCTGGCCCCAGCATTTT
CASSPGRGFWPQHF
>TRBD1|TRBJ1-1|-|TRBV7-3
TGTGCCAGCAGCTATGATTGGACAGGACAAGCTTTCTTT
CASSYDWTGQAFF
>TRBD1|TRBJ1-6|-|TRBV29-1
TGCAGCGTCGGACAGGGTAGGGATTCACCCCTCCACTTT
CSVGQGRDSPLHF
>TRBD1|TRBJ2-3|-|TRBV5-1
TGCGCCAGCAGCTTGGGCGGGACAGGGGGAGGAGATACGCAGTATTTT
CASSLGGTGGGDTQYF
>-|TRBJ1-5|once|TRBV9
TGTGCCAGCAGCGTAGCTTACCGAAGCAAGAAAAGCAATCAGCCCCAGCATTTT
CASSVAYRSKKSNQPQHF
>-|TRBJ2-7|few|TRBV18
TGTGCCAGCTCACCACCGGCAGGTGCCTACGAGCAGTACTTC
CASSPPAGAYEQYF
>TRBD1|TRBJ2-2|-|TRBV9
TGTGCCAGCAGCGCGGGACAGGGGACCGGGGAGCTGTTTTTT
CASSAGQGTGELFF
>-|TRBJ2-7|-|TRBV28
TGTGCCAGCAGTCTTACAAGCGAGCAGTACTTC
CASSLTSEQYF
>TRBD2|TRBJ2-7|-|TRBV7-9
TGTGCCAGCAGCCCCCCGGCTAGCGGGGCCTACGAGCAGTACTTC
CASSPPASGAYEQYF
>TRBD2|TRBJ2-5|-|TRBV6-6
TGTGCCAGCAGTGGGAGACTAGCGGGGGATAGAGAGACCCAGTACTTC
CASSGRLAGDRETQYF
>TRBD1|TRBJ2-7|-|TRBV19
TGTGCCAGTAACGACAGGGGTAGCTCCTACGAGCAGTACTTC
CASNDRGSSYEQYF
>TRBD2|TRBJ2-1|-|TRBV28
TGTGCCAGCAGTTTCCTCCTAGCGGGGTACAATGAGCAGTTCTTC
CASSFLLAGYNEQFF
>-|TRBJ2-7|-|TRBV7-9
TGTGCCAGCAGCTCCCAGGGGCATCCCTACGAGCAGTACTTC
CASSSQGHPYEQYF
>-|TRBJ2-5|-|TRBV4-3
TGCGCCAGCAGCCAAGGGCTTAGCAGAGAGACCCAGTACTTC
CASSQGLSRETQYF
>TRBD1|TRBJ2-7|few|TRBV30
TGTGCCTGGAACAGGGGTGGCGAGCAGTACTTC
CAWNRGGEQYF
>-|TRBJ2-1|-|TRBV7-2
TGTGCCAGCAGCTTAATGTTTGGCGGGAACTCCTACAATGAGCAGTTCTTC
CASSLMFGGNSYNEQFF
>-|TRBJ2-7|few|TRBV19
TGTGCCAGTAGTATCGACTACGCATCCTACGAGCAGTACTTC
CASSIDYASYEQYF
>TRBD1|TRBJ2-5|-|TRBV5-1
TGCGCCAGCAGCTTAGGGCCGAGGGCAGGGGGCGCTGAGACCCAGTACTTC
CASSLGPRAGGAETQYF
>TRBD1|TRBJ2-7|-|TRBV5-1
TGCGCCAGCAGCTTCCGACAGGGCTGGGCCTACGAGCAGTACTTC
CASSFRQGWAYEQYF
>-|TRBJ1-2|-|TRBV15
TGTGCCACCAGCCGGGAGGACTATGGCTACACCTTC
CATSREDYGYTF
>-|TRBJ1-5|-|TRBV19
TGTGCCAGTAGTATAGTCGGGGGGCGCGGTGAGCCCCAGCATTTT
CASSIVGGRGEPQHF
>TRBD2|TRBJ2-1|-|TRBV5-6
TGTGCCAGCAGCCGACTAGCGGGCCGGTACAATGAGCAGTTCTTC
CASSRLAGRYNEQFF
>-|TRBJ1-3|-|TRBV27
TGTGCCAGCAGTCTACGATCCCCTTACTCTGGAAACACCATATATTTT
CASSLRSPYSGNTIYF
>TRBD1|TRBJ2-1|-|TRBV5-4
TGTGCCAGCAGCTCCCGGGACAGGGCGAACAATGAGCAGTTCTTC
CASSSRDRANNEQFF
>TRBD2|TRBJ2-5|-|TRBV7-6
TGTGCCAGCAGCTTAGCCACAACTAGCGGGAGAGGTTGGACCCAGTACTTC
CASSLATTSGRGWTQYF
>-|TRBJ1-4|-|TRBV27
TGTGCCAGCAGTTCCAACAGCAGAGAAAAACTGCTTTTT
CASSSNSREKLLF
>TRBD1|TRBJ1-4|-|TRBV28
TGTGCCAGCAGTTTCTCCAACAGGGGTCTAACTAATGAAAAACTGTTTTTT
CASSFSNRGLTNEKLFF
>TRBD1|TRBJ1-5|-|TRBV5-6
TGTGCCAGCAGCTGGGGGACAGGGAGTAATCAGCCCCAGCATTTT
CASSWGTGSNQPQHF
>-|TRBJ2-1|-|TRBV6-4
TGTGCCAGCAGTGTGGAACTGGGAGCCTACAATGAGCAGTTCTTC
CASSVELGAYNEQFF
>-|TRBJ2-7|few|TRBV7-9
TGTGCCAGCAGCACCTTTAGAGGGCCTTACTACGAGCAGTACTTC
CASSTFRGPYYEQYF
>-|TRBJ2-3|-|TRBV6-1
TGTGCCAGCGGAGTCAGTCTCACAGATACGCAGTATTTT
CASGVSLTDTQYF
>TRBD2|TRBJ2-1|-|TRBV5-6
TGTGCCAGCAGAAAGTTGGCGGGGGGATCCAATGAGCAGTTCTTC
CASRKLAGGSNEQFF
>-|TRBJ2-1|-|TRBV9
TGTGCCAGCAGCGGACATTCCCGCTCCTACAATGAGCAGTTCTTC
CASSGHSRSYNEQFF
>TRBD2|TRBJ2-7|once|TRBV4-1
TGCGCCAGCAGCCAAGTACTACTAGCGGGCGTTCACGAGCAGTACTTC
CASSQVLLAGVHEQYF
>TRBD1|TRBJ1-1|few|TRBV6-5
TGTGCCAGCAGCGCTACAAGGGGGCGAGCTGAAGCTTTCTTT
CASSATRGRAEAFF
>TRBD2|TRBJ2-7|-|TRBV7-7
TGTGCTAGCAGCTTAGAATTAGCGGGGGGCTTCTACGAGCAGTACTTC
CASSLELAGGFYEQYF
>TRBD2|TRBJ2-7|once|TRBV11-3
TGTGCCAGCAGTGCCGGGACTAGCTCCTACGAGCAGTACTTC
CASSAGTSSYEQYF
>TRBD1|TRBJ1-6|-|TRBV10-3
TGTGCCAACGACCGGACAGGGGGAAATTCACCCCTCCACTTT
CANDRTGGNSPLHF
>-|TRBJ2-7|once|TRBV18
TGTGCCAGCTCTCCCGTGGACAGGAGGGGATACGAGCAGTACTTC
CASSPVDRRGYEQYF
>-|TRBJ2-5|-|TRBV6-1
TGTGCCAGCAGTGAAGGGGGGCAAGAGGCCCAGTACTTC
CASSEGGQEAQYF
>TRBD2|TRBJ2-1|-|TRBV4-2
TGTGCCAGCAGCCCCAGCGGGAGCTCCTACAATGAGCAGTTCTTC
CASSPSGSSYNEQFF
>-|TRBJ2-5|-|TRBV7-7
TGTGCTAGCAGCTTAGTAGGGGTGGTAGGAGAGACCCAGTACTTC
CASSLVGVVGETQYF
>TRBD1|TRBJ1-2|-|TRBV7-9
TGTGCCAGCAGCGCCGCGACAGGGTCCGGCTACACCTTC
CASSAATGSGYTF
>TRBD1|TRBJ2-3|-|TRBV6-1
TGTGCCAGCAGTGGGACAGGAGATACGCAGTATTTT
CASSGTGDTQYF
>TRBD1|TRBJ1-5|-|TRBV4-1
TGCGCCAGCAGCCAAACCGTGACAGGGACTCAGCCCCAGCATTTT
CASSQTVTGTQPQHF